This T cell receptor beta chain was retrieved from a study of blood T cell repertoires in COVID-19. Study context: The study drew acute and convalescent COVID-19 samples from the United States, Italy and Spain.

Original analysis: Amplification with reference gene primers provided the estimates of nucleated cell counts. TCRdb's table, derived via immunoSEQ multiplex PCR, lists solely in-frame clones and lacks some. D and trimming were read from the DNA, whereas the V and J calls and clone size are those reported in that table. This sample has 23,000 or so clones; about nine tenths occur once, and the top ten carry about 8%. The V and J ends lost 7 bases and 6 bases, in that order; junction bases with no gene match: 13. This CDR3 has 14 amino acids. Germline CDR1 SQVTM, CDR2 ANQGSEA. The sequence was obtained from a man aged 50-59 years with active COVID-19. The rearrangement links TRBV29-1 to TRBJ2-3; 7 bases align to TRBD2. Material: peripheral blood. CDR3 amino acids: CSAPWGGMRDTQYF. DNA for the CDR3: TGCAGCGCCCCCTGGGGGGGGATGCGGGATACGCAGTATTTT.